This TCR beta chain was recovered during a study of CD8 T cells in ankylosing spondylitis. Study results and limitations: Past research had described some motif variants in reactive arthritis synovial fluid and blood. Researchers report that disease-linked clones proved CD8+ and relatively rare in peripheral blood. From matched ankylosing spondylitis synovial fluid, disease-linked clones were reportedly recovered at significantly enriched levels.

This clonotype was recorded at least ten times. Its antigen is not known. Quantitative molecular-barcoded 5'-RACE generated the TCR beta libraries. TCRdb analysed the 5' RACE reads with MiXCR anew, one entry per CDR3 protein. The table includes a few hundred thousand distinct CDR3 sequences, 20% detected once. The TCR was taken from a female donor with ankylosing spondylitis or in good health (not recorded which). The sequencing sample was made of blood, either unsorted or a sorted T cell fraction (not recorded which).

Here the CDR3 reads CATSDGGTYNEQFF. The CDR3 region has the DNA TGTGCCACCAGTGACGGCGGGACCTACAATGAGCAGTTCTTC. This sequence joins TRBV24-1 and TRBJ2-1; D possibly corresponds to TRBD2 (6 bases). Trimming took 4 bases from V and 2 from J, leaving 8 bases between them. The CDR3 is made up of 14 amino acids. Per germline, CDR1 KGHDR and CDR2 SFDVKD.